This T cell receptor beta chain came from a study of cytomegalovirus exposure and HLA in healthy donors. Overall study results and limits: Data from an earlier analysis indicated that most TCR beta V segments were productive either about 87% or about 30% of the time. More clonal expansion characterized HLA-associated TCR beta chains than equally common others in a later analysis.

In regard to this clone: The target antigen is unknown.

PCR involved 60 Vbeta and 13 Jbeta primers. Clones were read by immunoSEQ multiplex PCR, and TCRdb kept only the in-frame ones, dropping some. The profile shows around 140,000 clones, 80% of them singletons. This CDR3 has 16 residues. With V trimmed by 6 bases and J by 0 bases, 7 bases remained unmatched. CDR1 is MNHEY, CDR2 SMNVEV, per germline (reference sequence). Sequencing was carried out using PBMCs. The source of this sequence is a man in his forties in good health and CMV-seronegative. The chain recombines TRBV27 with TRBJ2-1; 8 bases are shared with TRBD1. CDR3 sequence reads: CASRPQGGLSYNEQFF. DNA for the CDR3: TGTGCCAGCAGGCCACAGGGGGGTCTCTCCTACAATGAGCAGTTCTTC.